These 5 T cell receptor beta chains originate from one sample sequenced in a study of CD8+ T cells in alopecia areata. cDNA serving as the sequencing template came from extracted, reverse transcribed RNA. Using immunoSEQ multiplex PCR, the repertoire was profiled, and TCRdb retains in-frame clones only, with some absent. Of roughly 250,000 clones listed, under 80% were seen once; the top ten hold roughly 1.2%. This specimen was CD4+ T cells sorted from blood, taken at week 0. The receptors were gathered from a human donor with alopecia areata.

The CDR3 DNA follows: TGCAGCGGTCGGACTAGCGGGGCCTTGGGGGAGACCCAGTACTTC. As protein: CSGRTSGALGETQYF. The chain is built from TRBV29-1 and TRBJ2-5, with 12 bases matching TRBD2. CDR1 and CDR2 from the germline V gene are SQVTM and ANQGSEA. Losses at the gene ends were 7 bases for V and 5 bases for J; bases not matched to a gene: 11. The CDR3 is made up of 15 amino acids.

The chain carries TRBV19 and TRBJ2-7; TRBD2 aligns across 12 bases. The CDR3 totals 14 residues. Germline V gene sequence: CDR1 LNHDA, CDR2 SQIVND (reference sequence). Losses at the gene ends were 5 bases for V and 4 bases for J; bases not matched to a gene: 3. Here the CDR3 reads CASSPTSGGYEQYF. CDR3 sequence (DNA): TGTGCCAGTAGTCCGACTAGCGGGGGTTACGAGCAGTACTTC.

The chain uses TRBV5-6 and TRBJ2-7; TRBD1 matches at 7 bases. CDR1 SGHDT and CDR2 YYEEEE come from the germline V gene. The CDR3 is made up of 15 amino acids. The V gene end was trimmed by 2 bases and the J gene end by 6 bases; junction bases not matched to a gene: 11. In DNA form, the CDR3 reads TGTGCCAGCAGCTTTGACAGGGTGGCTCCGGGCGAGCAGTACTTC. This gives the protein CASSFDRVAPGEQYF.

The gene calls are TRBV29-1 and TRBJ1-2; 7 bases map to TRBD1. V lost 6 bases, J lost 7 bases, and 11 bases stayed unmatched. CDR1 and CDR2 (germline): SQVTM, ANQGSEA. The CDR3 runs 13 residues. CDR3 bases: TGCAGCGTAGGGGGCTGGCACGGCAGTGGCTACACCTTC. Amino acids: CSVGGWHGSGYTF.

The chain is built from TRBV5-1 and TRBJ2-7; D may be TRBD1 (5 bases). Germline V gene data show CDR1 as SGHRS and CDR2 as YFSETQ. The CDR3 sequence is 15 residues long. V was pared by 0 bases and J by 3 bases, with 13 bases between. As DNA, the CDR3 is TGCGCCAGCAGCTTGGGCCCAGGGTCCGTCTACGAGCAGTACTTC. This gives the protein CASSLGPGSVYEQYF. Based on the CDR3 plus reference TRBV5-1 and TRBJ2-7, the full variable domain is KAGVTQTPRYLIKTRGQQVTLSCSPISGHRSVSWYQQTPGQGLQFLFEYFSETQRNKGNFPGRFSGRQFSNSRSEMNVSTLELGDSALYLCASSLGPGSVYEQYFGPGTRLTVT.